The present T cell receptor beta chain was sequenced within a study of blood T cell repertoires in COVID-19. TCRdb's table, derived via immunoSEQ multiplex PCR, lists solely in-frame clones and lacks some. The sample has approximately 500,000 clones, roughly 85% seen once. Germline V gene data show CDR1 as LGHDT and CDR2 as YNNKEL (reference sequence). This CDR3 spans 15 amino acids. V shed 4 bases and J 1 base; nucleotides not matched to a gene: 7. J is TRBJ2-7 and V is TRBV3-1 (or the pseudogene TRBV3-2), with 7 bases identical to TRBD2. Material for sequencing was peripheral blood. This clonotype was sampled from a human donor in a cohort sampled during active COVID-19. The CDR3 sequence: CASSLGLADSYEQYF. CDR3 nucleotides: TGTGCCAGCAGCCTTGGTCTAGCGGATTCCTACGAGCAGTACTTC.